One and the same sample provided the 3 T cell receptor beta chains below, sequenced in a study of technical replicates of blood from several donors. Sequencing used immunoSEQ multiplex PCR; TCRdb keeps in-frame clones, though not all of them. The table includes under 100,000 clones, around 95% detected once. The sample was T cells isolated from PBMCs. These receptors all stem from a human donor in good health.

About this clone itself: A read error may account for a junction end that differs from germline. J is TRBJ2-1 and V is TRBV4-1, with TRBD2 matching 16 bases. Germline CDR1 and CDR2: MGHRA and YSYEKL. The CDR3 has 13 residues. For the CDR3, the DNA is TGCGCCAGCAGCCAACCGGGACTAGCGGGGGGGCTCTTC. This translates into CASSQPGLAGGLF.

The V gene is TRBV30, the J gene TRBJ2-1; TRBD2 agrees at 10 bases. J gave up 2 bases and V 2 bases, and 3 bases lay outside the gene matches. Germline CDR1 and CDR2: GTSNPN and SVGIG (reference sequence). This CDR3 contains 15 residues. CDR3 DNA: TGTGCCTGGAGTAAAAGCGGGGGGGCCTACAATGAGCAGTTCTTC. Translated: CAWSKSGGAYNEQFF.

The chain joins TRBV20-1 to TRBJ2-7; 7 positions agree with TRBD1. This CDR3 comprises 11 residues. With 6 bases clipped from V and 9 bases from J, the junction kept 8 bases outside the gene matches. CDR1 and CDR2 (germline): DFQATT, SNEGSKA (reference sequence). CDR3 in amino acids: CSARQGIGQYF. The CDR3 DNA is TGCAGTGCGAGACAGGGAATAGGGCAGTACTTC.